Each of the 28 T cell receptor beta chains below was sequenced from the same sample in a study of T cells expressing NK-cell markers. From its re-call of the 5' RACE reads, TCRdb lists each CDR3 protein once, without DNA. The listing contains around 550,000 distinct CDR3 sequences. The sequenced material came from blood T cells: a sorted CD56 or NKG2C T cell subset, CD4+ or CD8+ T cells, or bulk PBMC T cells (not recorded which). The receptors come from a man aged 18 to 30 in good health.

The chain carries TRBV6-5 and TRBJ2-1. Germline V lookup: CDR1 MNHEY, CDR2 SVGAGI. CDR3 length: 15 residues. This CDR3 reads CASSYSGLAGHEQFF.

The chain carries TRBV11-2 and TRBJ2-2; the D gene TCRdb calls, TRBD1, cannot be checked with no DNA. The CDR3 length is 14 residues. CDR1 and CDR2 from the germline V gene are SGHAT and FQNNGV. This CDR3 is CASRRQVNTGELFF. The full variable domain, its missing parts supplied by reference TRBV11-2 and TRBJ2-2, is EAGVAQSPRYKIIEKRQSVAFWCNPISGHATLYWYQQILGQGPKLLIQFQNNGVVDDSQLPKDRFSAERLKGVDSTLKIQPAKLEDSAVYLCASRRQVNTGELFFGEGSRLTVL.

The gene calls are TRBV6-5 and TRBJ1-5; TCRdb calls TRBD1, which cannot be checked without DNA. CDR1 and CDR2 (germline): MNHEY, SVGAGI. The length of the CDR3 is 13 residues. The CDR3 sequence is CASSYSPGQPQHF.

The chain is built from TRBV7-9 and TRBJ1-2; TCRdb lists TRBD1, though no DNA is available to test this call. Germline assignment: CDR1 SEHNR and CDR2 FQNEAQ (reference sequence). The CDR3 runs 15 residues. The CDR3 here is CASSYSDRVNYGYTF.

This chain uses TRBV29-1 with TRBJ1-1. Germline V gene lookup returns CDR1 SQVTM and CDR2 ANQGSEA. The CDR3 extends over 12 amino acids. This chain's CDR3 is CSLRKPDGEAFF.

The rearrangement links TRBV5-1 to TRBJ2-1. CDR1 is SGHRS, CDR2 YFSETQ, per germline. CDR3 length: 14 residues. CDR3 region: CASHWTEPYNEQFF.

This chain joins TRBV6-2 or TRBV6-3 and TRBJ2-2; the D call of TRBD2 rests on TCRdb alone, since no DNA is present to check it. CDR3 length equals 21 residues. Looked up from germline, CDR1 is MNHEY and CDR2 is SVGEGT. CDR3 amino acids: CASSYSNHLTIAGGNTGELFF.

The CDR3 region is CASSLEPAVSGNTIYF. V is TRBV5-1 and J is TRBJ1-3. The CDR3 totals 16 residues. The germline V gene encodes CDR1 SGHRS and CDR2 YFSETQ.

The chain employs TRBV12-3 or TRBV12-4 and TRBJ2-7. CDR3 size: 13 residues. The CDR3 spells CASSLVGKYEQYF.

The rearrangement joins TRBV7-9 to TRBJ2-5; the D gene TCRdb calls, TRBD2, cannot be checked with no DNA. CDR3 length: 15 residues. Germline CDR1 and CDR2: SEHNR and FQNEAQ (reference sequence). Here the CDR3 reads CASSPSSGSYETQYF.

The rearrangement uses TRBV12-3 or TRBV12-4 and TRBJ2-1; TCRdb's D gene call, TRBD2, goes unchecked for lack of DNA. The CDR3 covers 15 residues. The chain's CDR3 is CASRSLVGPYNEQFF.

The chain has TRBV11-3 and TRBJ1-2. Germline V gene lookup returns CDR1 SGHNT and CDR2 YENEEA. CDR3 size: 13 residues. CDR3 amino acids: CASSMTRNYGYTF. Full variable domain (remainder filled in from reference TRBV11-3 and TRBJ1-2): EAGVVQSPRYKIIEKKQPVAFWCNPISGHNTLYWYLQNLGQGPELLIRYENEEAVDDSQLPKDRFSAERLKGVDSTLKIQPAELGDSAVYLCASSMTRNYGYTFGSGTRLTVV.

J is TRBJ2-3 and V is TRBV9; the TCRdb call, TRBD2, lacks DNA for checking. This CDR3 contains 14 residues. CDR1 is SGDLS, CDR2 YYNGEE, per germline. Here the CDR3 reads CASSASGRTDTQYF.

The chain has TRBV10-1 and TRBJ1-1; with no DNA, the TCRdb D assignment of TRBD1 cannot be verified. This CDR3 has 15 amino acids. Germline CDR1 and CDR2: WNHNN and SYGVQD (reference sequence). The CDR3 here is CASSELGLGGTEAFF.

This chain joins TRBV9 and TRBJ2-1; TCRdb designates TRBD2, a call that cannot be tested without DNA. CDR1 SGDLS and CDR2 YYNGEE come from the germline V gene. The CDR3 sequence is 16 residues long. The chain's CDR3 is CASSPLAGGGYNEQFF.

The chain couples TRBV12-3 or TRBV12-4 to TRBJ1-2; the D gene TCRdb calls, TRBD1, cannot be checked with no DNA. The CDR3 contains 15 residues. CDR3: CASSSPRDGNYGYTF.

The CDR3 region is CATSLGLAGRTDNEQFF. V and J are TRBV15 and TRBJ2-1; the TCRdb call, TRBD2, lacks DNA for checking. Germline V gene data show CDR1 as LNHNV and CDR2 as YYDKDF (reference sequence). The CDR3 has 17 residues.

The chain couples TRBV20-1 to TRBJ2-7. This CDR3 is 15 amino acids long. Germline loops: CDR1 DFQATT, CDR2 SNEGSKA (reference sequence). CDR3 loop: CSASRFLARAYEQYF.

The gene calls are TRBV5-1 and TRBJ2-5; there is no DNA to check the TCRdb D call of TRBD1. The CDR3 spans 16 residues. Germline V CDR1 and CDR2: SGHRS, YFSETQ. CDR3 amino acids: CASSLAPAGVGETQYF.

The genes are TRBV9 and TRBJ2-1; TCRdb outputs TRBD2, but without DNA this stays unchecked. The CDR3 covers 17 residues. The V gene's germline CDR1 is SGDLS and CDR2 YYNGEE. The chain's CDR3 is CASSALPQGLSYNEQFF.

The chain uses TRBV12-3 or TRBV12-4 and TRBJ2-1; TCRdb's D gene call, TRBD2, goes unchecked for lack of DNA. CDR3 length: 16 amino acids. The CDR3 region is CASSSLAGGPRNEQFF.

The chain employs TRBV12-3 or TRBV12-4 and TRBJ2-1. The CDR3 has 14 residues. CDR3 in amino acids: CASATSDAYNEQFF.

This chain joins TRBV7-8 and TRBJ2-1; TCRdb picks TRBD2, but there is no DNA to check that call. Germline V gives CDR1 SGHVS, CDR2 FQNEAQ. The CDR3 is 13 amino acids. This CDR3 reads CASSIWTSLEQFF.

CDR3 region: CASSGDSGTDTQYF. The rearrangement links TRBV7-6 to TRBJ2-3; TCRdb lists TRBD2, though no DNA is available to test this call. This CDR3 is 14 amino acids long. CDR1 is SGHVS, CDR2 FNYEAQ, per germline.

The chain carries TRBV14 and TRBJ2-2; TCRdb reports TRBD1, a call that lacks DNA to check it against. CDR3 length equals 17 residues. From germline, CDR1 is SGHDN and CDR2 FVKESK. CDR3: CASSPLTGQGESGELFF.

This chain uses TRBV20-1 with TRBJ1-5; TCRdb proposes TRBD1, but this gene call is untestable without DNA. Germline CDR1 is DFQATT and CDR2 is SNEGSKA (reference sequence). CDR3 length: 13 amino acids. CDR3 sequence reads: CSARTGGDQPQHF.

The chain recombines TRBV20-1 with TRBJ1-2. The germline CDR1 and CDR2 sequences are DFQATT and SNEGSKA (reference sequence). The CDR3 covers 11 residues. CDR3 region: CSVGPGGGYTF.

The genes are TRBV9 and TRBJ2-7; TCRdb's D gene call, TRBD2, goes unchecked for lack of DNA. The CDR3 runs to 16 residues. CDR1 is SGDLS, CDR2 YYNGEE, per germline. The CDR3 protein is CASSRGSGTSVYEQYF.